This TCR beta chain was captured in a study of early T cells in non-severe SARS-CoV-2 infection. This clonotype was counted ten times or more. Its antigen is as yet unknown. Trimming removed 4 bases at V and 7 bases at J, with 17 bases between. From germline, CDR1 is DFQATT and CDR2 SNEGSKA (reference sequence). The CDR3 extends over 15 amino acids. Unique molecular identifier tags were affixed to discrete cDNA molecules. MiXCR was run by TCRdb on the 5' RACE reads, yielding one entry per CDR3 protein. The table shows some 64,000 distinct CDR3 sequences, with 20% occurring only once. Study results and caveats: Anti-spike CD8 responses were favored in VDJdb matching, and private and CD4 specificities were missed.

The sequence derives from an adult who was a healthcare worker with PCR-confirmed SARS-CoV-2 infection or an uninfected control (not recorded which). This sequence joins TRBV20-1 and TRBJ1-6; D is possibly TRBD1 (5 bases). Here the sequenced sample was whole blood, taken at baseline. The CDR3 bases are TGCAGTGCTACGTCGGGGGGTGCGCAAAATTCACCCCTCCACTTT. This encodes CSATSGGAQNSPLHF.